This is a list of T cell receptor beta chains from one sample in a study of T-cell reconstitution after alpha-beta-depleted transplantation in children. In TCRdb, the PCR reads were re-called with MiXCR into one record per CDR3 protein. The sample has around 500,000 distinct CDR3 sequences, under 15% seen once. The specimen comprised PBMCs from the stem cell graft donor, sampled from the stem cell graft. The receptors come from a human donor who donated a stem cell graft to a child with combined immunodeficiency. Each CDR3 is given with its conserved first and last residue. D genes are given only for firm matches. The size of a clone is reported for some rows only, either as once, few or many, or as a class for expanded clones.

clone_size	v_call	d_call	j_call	cdr3_nt	cdr3_aa
few	TRBV9	TRBD1	TRBJ1-1	TGTGCCAGCAGCGGACAGGGGACGACAGGCGACACTGAAGCTTTCTTT	CASSGQGTTGDTEAFF
NA	TRBV18	NA	TRBJ2-7	TGTGCCAGCTCACCAGAGACACTCTCCTACGAGCAGTACTTC	CASSPETLSYEQYF
few	TRBV5-1	TRBD2	TRBJ2-7	TGCGCCAGCAGCTGGACCGGGACTAGCGCCGAGCAGTACTTC	CASSWTGTSAEQYF
many	TRBV12-3/TRBV12-4	NA	TRBJ2-1	TGTGCCAGCAGTTTGGTCCTAGGTTACAATGAGCAGTTCTTC	CASSLVLGYNEQFF
many	TRBV29-1	NA	TRBJ2-6	TGCAGCGTTGAGCACGACGTCCTGACTTTC	CSVEHDVLTF
few	TRBV12-3/TRBV12-4	TRBD2	TRBJ2-7	TGTGCCAGCAGTTTGAGGTTACGGGGGGGCTACGAGCAGTACTTC	CASSLRLRGGYEQYF
many	TRBV7-2	NA	TRBJ2-7	TGTGCCAGCAGCTACACTAAGGGAACTTACGAGCAGTACTTC	CASSYTKGTYEQYF
few	TRBV6-2/TRBV6-3	NA	TRBJ2-1	TGTGCCAGCAGGGGTACAGGGAAAGCTTCGGATGAGCAGTTCTTC	CASRGTGKASDEQFF
few	TRBV20-1	TRBD2	TRBJ2-5	TGCAGTGCTAGAAAAGGCGGGAGAGAGACCCAGTACTTC	CSARKGGRETQYF
many	TRBV20-1	NA	TRBJ1-5	TGCAGTGCTGTCTCTAGGAGCAATCAGCCCCAGCATTTT	CSAVSRSNQPQHF
NA	TRBV20-1	NA	TRBJ2-3	TGCAGTGCCGACGATAGCGCCAACACAGATACGCAGTATTTT	CSADDSANTDTQYF
NA	TRBV4-3	NA	TRBJ2-5	TGCGCCAGCAGCCAATTTGGAAGGTCTATTCTCGGGGAGACCCAGTACTTC	CASSQFGRSILGETQYF
NA	TRBV18	TRBD1	TRBJ2-7	TGTGCCAGTTCGACAGGGTTGGACTCCTACGAGCAGTACTTC	CASSTGLDSYEQYF
many	TRBV5-1	NA	TRBJ1-1	TGCGCCAGCAGCTTGGACGGGGCCGAGAACACTGAAGCTTTCTTT	CASSLDGAENTEAFF
few	TRBV12-3/TRBV12-4	TRBD1	TRBJ1-5	TGTGCCAGCAGCGCTCGGGACAGGGAGCAGCCCCAGCATTTT	CASSARDREQPQHF
many	TRBV7-2	NA	TRBJ1-4	TGTGCCAGCAGCTTAGGGGGACGGGGTGAAAAACTGTTTTTT	CASSLGGRGEKLFF
many	TRBV7-2	TRBD1	TRBJ1-1	TGTGCCAGCAGCGGACAGGGTCCGGGCACTGAAGCTTTCTTT	CASSGQGPGTEAFF
few	TRBV12-3/TRBV12-4	TRBD2	TRBJ2-3	TGTGCCAGCAGCCAAACTCTAGCGGGGGGCTGGGGAGATACGCAGTATTTT	CASSQTLAGGWGDTQYF
many	TRBV12-3/TRBV12-4	NA	TRBJ1-6	TGTGCCAGCAGTTTGCGCAGTTATAATTCACCCCTCCACTTT	CASSLRSYNSPLHF
many	TRBV10-3	NA	TRBJ1-4	TGTGCCATCAGTGCAATAGCGGGGCTGCATAATGAAAAACTGTTTTTT	CAISAIAGLHNEKLFF
few	TRBV12-3/TRBV12-4	TRBD1	TRBJ1-4	TGTGCCAGCAAAATACAGGGGGCTAATGAAAAACTGTTTTTT	CASKIQGANEKLFF
NA	TRBV11-3	NA	TRBJ1-1	TGTGCCAGCAGCTTAGATCCCGGGAGAAACACTGAAGCTTTCTTT	CASSLDPGRNTEAFF
NA	TRBV5-1	NA	TRBJ2-2	TGCGCCAGCAGCTTGGGTACTCACACCGGGGAGCTGTTTTTT	CASSLGTHTGELFF
many	TRBV7-9	NA	TRBJ2-1	TGTGCCAGCAGCTTAGCGCACTCCAATGAGCAGTTCTTC	CASSLAHSNEQFF
NA	TRBV9	NA	TRBJ1-1	TGTGCCAGCAGCCCGCGATCCACAGGGAACACTGAAGCTTTCTTT	CASSPRSTGNTEAFF
NA	TRBV7-2	NA	TRBJ1-2	TGTGCCAGCAGCTTAACGCCTCCGGGGCCTGGGGGCTACACCTTC	CASSLTPPGPGGYTF
few	TRBV27	NA	TRBJ2-3	TGTGCCAGCAGTTTAGGGACCGCTGGCCATACGCAGTATTTT	CASSLGTAGHTQYF
NA	TRBV25-1	TRBD2	TRBJ2-4	TGTGCCAGCAGCGGGATTAGCGGGAGTGGTGGGGCCAAAAACATTCAGTACTTC	CASSGISGSGGAKNIQYF
many	TRBV7-3	NA	TRBJ2-1	TGTGCCAGCACCAACAGGGGGGGACGGAGCTCCTACAATGAGCAGTTCTTC	CASTNRGGRSSYNEQFF
many	TRBV4-3	NA	TRBJ2-3	TGCGCCAGCAGCCAAGATGAGGCCCGGGGGCCTGGGTGGGATACGCAGTATTTT	CASSQDEARGPGWDTQYF
NA	TRBV12-3/TRBV12-4	TRBD1	TRBJ1-6	TGTGCCAGCAGTTCGGGAAGCAGGGGGTTACCCCTCCACTTT	CASSSGSRGLPLHF
few	TRBV7-2	NA	TRBJ1-1	TGTGCCAGCAGCTTAGCGGCAGCTCCGAACACTGAAGCTTTCTTT	CASSLAAAPNTEAFF